The 10 T cell receptor beta chains below come from one sample, sequenced in a study of T cell responses to AZD1222 COVID-19 vaccine. The data were produced by immunoSEQ multiplex PCR, yet TCRdb's version contains in-frame clones alone and is incomplete. Here the sample spans roughly 90,000 clones, approximately 90% being singletons. Sample: peripheral blood, taken 28 days after the second AZD1222 dose. The receptors shown here come from an adult who received the AZD1222 COVID-19 vaccine.

The genes are TRBV5-1 and TRBJ2-1, with 7 positions matching TRBD2. The V segment lost 0 bases and the J segment 6 bases; nucleotides outside the gene matches: 6. Germline CDR1 SGHRS, CDR2 YFSETQ. This CDR3 contains 15 residues. CDR3 bases: TGCGCCAGCAGCTTGGGAGGGACTACGAGCAATGAGCAGTTCTTC. It yields the protein CASSLGGTTSNEQFF.

The rearrangement uses TRBV21-1 and TRBJ2-3; the tabulated D call, TRBD2, remains unverified against the DNA. TRBV21-1 counts as a pseudogene. This CDR3 comprises 15 residues. DNA for the CDR3: TGTGCCGCGGGAGGAGGGGACAAAGACACAGATACGCAGTATTTT. This gives the protein CAAGGGDKDTDTQYF.

This CDR3 reads CASSPGFVNEQFF. The CDR3 region has the DNA TGTGCCAGCAGTCCCGGTTTCGTGAATGAGCAGTTCTTC. The rearrangement joins TRBV13 to TRBJ2-1; no definite D call. CDR3 length: 13 residues. Trimming pared 6 bases from V and 7 bases from J, leaving 13 bases between. Germline V gives CDR1 PRHDT, CDR2 FYEKMQ (reference sequence).

The genes are TRBV13 and TRBJ2-7; 7 bases map to TRBD1. The J segment lost 0 bases and the V segment lost 0 bases, leaving 5 bases of the junction unmatched. Per the germline V gene, CDR1 is PRHDT and CDR2 is FYEKMQ (reference sequence). This CDR3 is 16 amino acids long. CDR3 nucleotide sequence: TGTGCCAGCAGCTTAGGCCGGACAGGTAACTCCTACGAGCAGTACTTC. As protein: CASSLGRTGNSYEQYF.

This rearrangement joins TRBV10-3 to TRBJ2-3; TRBD1 matches 9 bases. This CDR3 is 15 amino acids long. The germline V gene encodes CDR1 ENHRY and CDR2 SYGVKD. V lost 7 bases to trimming and J lost 2 bases; unmatched junction nucleotides: 7. This CDR3 is CAIKPGTGYTDTQYF. Here the CDR3 DNA reads TGTGCCATCAAACCTGGGACAGGGTACACAGATACGCAGTATTTT.

The V call is TRBV3-1 (or the pseudogene TRBV3-2), the J call TRBJ1-1; D remains unclear. This CDR3 comprises 13 residues. Germline V lookup: CDR1 LGHDT, CDR2 YNNKEL (reference sequence). Between the trimmed V and J ends, which lost 2 bases and 6 bases, there was a span of 10 bases. CDR3 loop: CASSQMVGSEAFF. DNA for the CDR3: TGTGCCAGCAGCCAAATGGTCGGATCTGAAGCTTTCTTT.

This chain uses TRBV7-2 with TRBJ2-7; 8 nucleotides align to TRBD2. This CDR3 region has 14 residues. The trim removed 6 bases at V and 3 bases at J, leaving 7 bases unmatched. Germline CDR1 reads SGHTA; CDR2 reads FQGNSA. The CDR3 spells CASRFSGKGYEQYF. The DNA of the CDR3 is TGTGCCAGCAGATTTAGCGGGAAAGGCTACGAGCAGTACTTC. Combining the CDR3 with reference TRBV7-2 and TRBJ2-7 gives the whole variable domain GAGVSQSPSNKVTEKGKDVELRCDPISGHTALYWYRQSLGQGLEFLIYFQGNSAPDKSGLPSDRFSAERTGGSVSTLTIQRTQQEDSAVYLCASRFSGKGYEQYFGPGTRLTVT.

V usage is TRBV12-3 or TRBV12-4 and J usage is TRBJ2-7; D is uncertain. This CDR3 has 12 residues. Trimming stripped 7 bases from V and 6 bases from J, with 13 bases between. CDR3 in amino acids: CASKPKGSEQYF. In DNA form, the CDR3 reads TGTGCCAGCAAACCTAAGGGTTCCGAGCAGTACTTC.

The chain carries TRBV10-2 and TRBJ2-7, with TRBD2 matching over 11 bases. The CDR3 runs 18 residues. Losses at the gene ends were 3 bases for V and 0 bases for J; bases not matched to a gene: 10. Germline V lookup: CDR1 WSHSY, CDR2 SAAADI. This CDR3 reads CASSDIMGLADFSYEQYF. The CDR3 bases are TGCGCCAGCAGTGATATTATGGGACTAGCGGACTTCTCCTACGAGCAGTACTTC.

The chain has TRBV29-1 and TRBJ1-2; D possibly corresponds to TRBD1 (5 bases). CDR3 size: 14 residues. CDR1 and CDR2 (germline): SQVTM, ANQGSEA. V was clipped by 5 bases and J by 5 bases, with 18 bases between them. The CDR3 coding sequence is TGCAGCGTTCCTTCTCAGGGTCATAAATATGGCTACACCTTC. Residues: CSVPSQGHKYGYTF.